This is a list of T cell receptor beta chains from one sample in a study of T-cell reconstitution after alpha-beta-depleted transplantation in children. TCRdb analysed the PCR reads with MiXCR anew, one entry per CDR3 protein. The profile covers about 610,000 distinct CDR3 sequences, with about 10% appearing a single time and around 4% taken by the ten largest. Source: PBMCs from the stem cell graft donor, taken from the stem cell graft. The source is a human donor who donated a stem cell graft to a child with acute myeloid leukemia. CDR3s include the opening cysteine and the closing phenylalanine or tryptophan. A D gene is named only where the DNA matches it firmly. The listing skips clone size in some rows; elsewhere it reads once, few, many or a size class.

D gene	clone size	J gene	V gene	CDR3 protein	CDR3 DNA
-	many	TRBJ2-4	TRBV7-2	CASSLALGLKNIQYF	TGTGCCAGCAGCTTAGCTCTGGGACTTAAAAACATTCAGTACTTC
-	many	TRBJ2-7	TRBV12-3/TRBV12-4	CASSPQTVTAIGYYEQYF	TGTGCCAGCAGTCCCCAGACCGTAACAGCTATAGGGTATTACGAGCAGTACTTC
-	-	TRBJ2-6	TRBV4-3	CASSQVRGGVGANVLTF	TGCGCCAGCAGCCAAGTTCGAGGAGGGGTGGGGGCCAACGTCCTGACTTTC
TRBD2	many	TRBJ2-7	TRBV9	CASSPSGLGYEQYF	TGTGCCAGCAGCCCGTCGGGACTAGGTTACGAGCAGTACTTC
-	-	TRBJ2-5	TRBV10-3	CAIRGDMREETQYF	TGTGCCATCAGGGGGGACATGAGGGAAGAGACCCAGTACTTC
-	few	TRBJ2-1	TRBV12-3/TRBV12-4	CASSLYGDPVGLDEQFF	TGTGCCAGCAGTTTGTACGGAGACCCCGTTGGATTGGATGAGCAGTTCTTC
TRBD1	many	TRBJ1-5	TRBV6-5	CASSPDRVQPQHF	TGTGCCAGCAGTCCGGACAGGGTCCAGCCCCAGCATTTT
-	many	TRBJ1-1	TRBV18	CASSPVAGANTEAFF	TGTGCCAGCTCACCAGTTGCTGGGGCGAACACTGAAGCTTTCTTT
TRBD2	many	TRBJ2-5	TRBV7-2	CASSLLGRAGNGETQYF	TGTGCCAGCAGCTTACTAGGGAGGGCAGGAAACGGGGAGACCCAGTACTTC
-	few	TRBJ1-1	TRBV7-9	CASSSSGGGNTEAFF	TGTGCCAGCAGCTCCTCGGGAGGTGGGAACACTGAAGCTTTCTTT
-	-	TRBJ1-5	TRBV29-1	CSVVDRPNQPQHF	TGCAGCGTTGTGGACAGACCCAATCAGCCCCAGCATTTT
-	many	TRBJ2-1	TRBV7-2	CASSLGEHNEQFF	TGTGCCAGCAGCTTAGGAGAGCACAATGAGCAGTTCTTC
TRBD2	many	TRBJ2-1	TRBV7-2	CASSPSSGRIVYNEQFF	TGTGCCAGCAGCCCCTCTAGCGGGAGGATAGTCTACAATGAGCAGTTCTTC
-	-	TRBJ2-2	TRBV18	CASSPPMYTGELFF	TGTGCCAGCTCACCACCGATGTACACCGGGGAGCTGTTTTTT
-	few	TRBJ1-5	TRBV28	CASSLSQLNQPQHF	TGTGCCAGCAGTTTATCCCAGTTGAATCAGCCCCAGCATTTT
-	few	TRBJ2-7	TRBV20-1	CSARGAGTPFLAHEQYF	TGCAGTGCTAGAGGGGCCGGGACCCCCTTTTTGGCTCACGAGCAGTACTTC
TRBD2	few	TRBJ2-1	TRBV5-1	CASSSSGTDSNEQFF	TGCGCCAGCAGCTCTAGCGGGACCGATTCCAATGAGCAGTTCTTC
-	-	TRBJ2-1	TRBV7-2	CASSVRGDVYNEQFF	TGTGCCAGCAGCGTTAGGGGAGACGTCTACAATGAGCAGTTCTTC
-	-	TRBJ2-1	TRBV9	CASSVAPLSYNEQFF	TGTGCCAGCAGCGTAGCTCCGTTATCCTACAATGAGCAGTTCTTC
-	many	TRBJ2-1	TRBV20-1	CSARSSMYNEQFF	TGCAGTGCTAGATCATCCATGTACAATGAGCAGTTCTTC
TRBD2	-	TRBJ2-5	TRBV7-2	CASSTRPGRGQETQYF	TGTGCCAGCAGCACCCGTCCCGGGAGGGGGCAAGAGACCCAGTACTTC
-	-	TRBJ2-7	TRBV14	CASSLKWGPYEQYF	TGTGCCAGCAGCCTAAAGTGGGGTCCCTACGAGCAGTACTTC
-	many	TRBJ2-6	TRBV3-1	CASSGIGGPAGANVLTF	TGTGCCAGCAGCGGGATAGGAGGGCCGGCTGGGGCCAACGTCCTGACTTTC
-	few	TRBJ2-3	TRBV7-3	CASSLSKADTQYF	TGTGCCAGCAGCCTCAGTAAGGCAGATACGCAGTATTTT
TRBD1	many	TRBJ2-7	TRBV19	CASSIETGGYEQYF	TGTGCCAGTAGTATCGAAACAGGGGGTTACGAGCAGTACTTC
TRBD2	many	TRBJ2-7	TRBV10-3	CAISEEGLASGEQYF	TGTGCCATCAGTGAAGAGGGACTAGCGTCGGGTGAGCAGTACTTC
-	many	TRBJ2-1	TRBV20-1	CSANERVKGNEQFF	TGCAGTGCCAATGAGCGGGTTAAGGGCAATGAGCAGTTCTTC
TRBD2	once	TRBJ2-1	TRBV5-1	CASSLVAGLSYNEQFF	TGCGCCAGCAGCCTGGTAGCGGGCCTATCCTACAATGAGCAGTTCTTC
-	many	TRBJ2-2	TRBV7-3	CASSLTNPFRTGELFF	TGTGCCAGCAGCTTAACTAATCCCTTCCGCACCGGGGAGCTGTTTTTT
-	few	TRBJ2-1	TRBV2	CASSRYLYNEQFF	TGTGCCAGCAGCCGATATTTGTACAATGAGCAGTTCTTC
-	-	TRBJ1-5	TRBV6-2/TRBV6-3	CASSYRAGIGQPQHF	TGTGCCAGCAGTTACCGGGCCGGGATCGGGCAGCCCCAGCATTTT
-	-	TRBJ2-7	TRBV2	CASKLVEQYF	TGTGCCAGCAAGCTAGTAGAGCAGTACTTC
-	many	TRBJ2-5	TRBV2	CASSVVLQETQYF	TGTGCCAGCAGTGTTGTGCTCCAAGAGACCCAGTACTTC
-	-	TRBJ2-7	TRBV29-1	CSAGTAEQYF	TGCAGCGCAGGGACGGCCGAGCAGTACTTC
TRBD2	many	TRBJ2-4	TRBV5-1	CASSPGASGSRVDIQYF	TGCGCCAGCAGCCCTGGTGCTAGCGGGAGTAGGGTTGACATTCAGTACTTC
-	few	TRBJ1-5	TRBV20-1	CSANRQLSNQPQHF	TGCAGTGCAAACCGACAGCTTAGCAATCAGCCCCAGCATTTT
TRBD1	many	TRBJ1-6	TRBV9	CASSAGGYNSPLHF	TGTGCCAGCAGCGCAGGGGGCTATAATTCACCCCTCCACTTT
-	many	TRBJ1-1	TRBV30	CACGGKRSTEAFF	TGTGCCTGTGGGGGGAAGCGTAGCACTGAAGCTTTCTTT
TRBD1	-	TRBJ2-5	TRBV20-1	CSASSPRTGAETQYF	TGCAGTGCTAGCTCCCCGCGGACAGGGGCAGAGACCCAGTACTTC
TRBD1	many	TRBJ2-5	TRBV27	CASSSGTGQSPAQYF	TGTGCCAGCAGTTCCGGGACAGGACAATCACCCGCCCAGTACTTC
-	few	TRBJ2-7	TRBV12-3/TRBV12-4	CASSPASNYEQYF	TGTGCCAGCAGTCCTGCCTCCAACTACGAGCAGTACTTC
-	-	TRBJ2-2	TRBV9	CASSARTKPPGELFF	TGTGCCAGCAGCGCCCGGACTAAGCCCCCCGGGGAGCTGTTTTTT
-	-	TRBJ2-7	TRBV29-1	CSVQPTVYEQYF	TGCAGCGTCCAACCGACAGTCTACGAGCAGTACTTC
-	many	TRBJ2-3	TRBV7-9	CASSFPRGGLTDTQYF	TGTGCCAGCAGCTTCCCTAGGGGGGGATTGACAGATACGCAGTATTTT
TRBD2	-	TRBJ2-1	TRBV5-1	CASTLTGLANNEQFF	TGCGCCAGCACCCTGACGGGACTAGCGAACAATGAGCAGTTCTTC
-	-	TRBJ1-3	TRBV6-5	CASSRDSPSGNTIYF	TGTGCCAGCAGCCGCGACAGTCCCTCTGGAAACACCATATATTTT
-	-	TRBJ2-2	TRBV7-2	CASSLWEEYTGELFF	TGTGCCAGCAGCTTATGGGAAGAATACACCGGGGAGCTGTTTTTT
-	many	TRBJ2-1	TRBV24-1	CATSPPKEQFF	TGTGCCACCAGTCCCCCGAAGGAGCAGTTCTTC